This TCR beta chain was recorded in a study of Ad26.COV2.S vaccination and SARS-CoV-2 variants listed by TCRdb under 2021. In terms of the full investigation: Donors in the vaccine arm were drawn from COV1001, a phase I-IIa trial of Ad26.COV2.S in healthy adults that was multicentre, randomized, double-blind and placebo-controlled. Ad26.COV2.S was administered intramuscularly at 5 x 10^10 or 1 x 10^11 viral particles, either as a single shot or as two shots given 56 days apart. Sequencing of the TCRbeta repertoire served to evaluate the specificity and breadth of SARS-CoV-2-reactive T cell receptors following Ad26.COV2.S vaccination. The TCR-sequenced set comprised around 32 samples: approximately 19 Ad26.COV2.S vaccine recipients, 5 placebo recipients and 8 SARS-CoV-2 convalescent individuals. Participants in the trial were split at random into five groups of five each, receiving low-dose or high-dose Ad26.COV2.S once or twice, or else placebo on both occasions. Throughout the experiments and outcome assessment, investigators stayed blinded to trial group allocation.

Regarding this clone: What this receptor recognizes is not known. No qualities accompany the bases; no much larger clone lies one base away.

The germline V and J ends show losses of 3 bases and 0 bases respectively, and no gene match explains 4 bases of the junction. The CDR3 starts with the cysteine, ends with the phenylalanine, and has 16 residues. Only the CDR3 region is kept as DNA, spanning 48 bases read in frame from base 1. From the germline V gene (reference sequence), CDR1 is LNHDA and CDR2 is SQIVND. The immunoSEQ Assay was the method used to sequence TCRbeta CDR3 regions. After extraction, genomic DNA underwent amplification by bias-controlled multiplex PCR, followed by high-throughput sequencing. As for the original processing: To quantify the absolute abundance of every unique TCRbeta CDR3 region, sequences were collapsed and filtered. T cell fraction was estimated by normalizing TCRbeta template counts to usable DNA, which was measured by amplifying reference genes present in all nucleated cells. Repertoire TCRs were annotated as SARS-CoV-2-specific when V gene, CDR3 amino acid sequence and J gene were exactly matched to a known reactive TCR set. The reference SARS-CoV-2 TCR set was obtained from MIRA and was filtered for enrichment in COVID-19-positive ImmuneCODE repertoires, whereby public or cross-reactive TCRs were removed. Drawing on the MIRA antigens, annotated TCRs were analysed further at the level of specific ORF or position within ORF. Depth was the summed frequency of annotated unique rearrangements, while breadth was defined as annotated unique rearrangements over total unique productive rearrangements. Two-sided Wilcoxon rank-sum tests were applied when comparing TCR breadth between groups. The immuneACCESS repertoire file appears here via TCRdb, limited to in-frame rearrangements. These files lack a portion of the clones; in checked studies, under half of the deficit traces to unresolved V genes, and the cause of the others is not known. That table gives V, J and clone size, and the DNA gave D and trimming. This sample is represented by about 350,000 clones; about 88% of them were singletons. About 6.4% of the sample rests with the top ten.

What the study reported, not specific to this receptor: Higher spike-specific TCR breadth was observed in Ad26.COV2.S recipients than in placebo recipients (P = 0.0014). After vaccination, spike-specific CD8+ and CD4+ T cell responses were reported to show substantial breadth. Comparing responses between vaccine doses or regimens was not something the study was powered to do. The authors noted that total T cell responses may have been underestimated by the TCR breadth and depth analyses. Vaccine and placebo recipients had similar non-spike TCR breadth, a finding consistent with the vaccine containing only spike.

This specimen's treatment or condition label, interpreted: around 19 received Ad26.COV2.S at low or high dose, single or two shots; about 5 received placebo; per-sample allocation not given. Repertoires of vaccine and placebo recipients were sequenced from samples taken on day 63 after the first injection. Cohort 1b enrolled fewer than 30 adults aged 18-55 years at a single site in Boston, USA, between 29 July and 7 August 2020. Ad26.COV2.S was a replication-incompetent adenovirus type 26 vector expressing a prefusion-stabilized SARS-CoV-2 spike protein from the original Wuhan strain. Sequenced here: peripheral blood, sampled in a trial of Ad26.COV2.S vaccine versus placebo. The clonotype comes from a person aged 18 to 65 who received the Ad26.COV2.S COVID-19 vaccine or a placebo. The chain couples TRBV19 to TRBJ2-4, with 8 central nucleotides matching TRBD2. CDR3 loop: CASSISLAGAKNIQYF. The DNA reads as follows: TGTGCCAGTAGTATCTCTCTAGCGGGAGCCAAAAACATTCAGTACTTC.